This T cell receptor beta chain was documented in a study of cytomegalovirus exposure and HLA in healthy donors. The CDR3 sequence is 14 residues long. V lost 3 bases to trimming and J lost 6 bases; unmatched junction nucleotides: 6. From germline, CDR1 is KGHSH and CDR2 LQKENI. PCR employed 60 Vbeta and 13 Jbeta primers. As processed by the authors: Among the unique TCR beta chains that a later analysis counted, about 86 million in all, about 11 million were shared. Profiled with immunoSEQ multiplex PCR; TCRdb holds only in-frame clones, not every one. The V and J calls and clone size come from that table; D and trimming were worked out from the DNA. The sample lists 150,000 to 200,000 clones; approximately 84% were seen once. Broader study findings: In an earlier analysis, most TCR beta V segments were productive about 87% or about 30% of the time.

Only one count was recorded for this clone. Its specificity is not known. This chain connects TRBV18 to TRBJ2-5; 8 nucleotides match TRBD1. The sequence derives from a man aged 50-59 years in good health and CMV-seronegative. Input material: PBMCs. CDR3: CASSPLDRGKTQYF. The CDR3 coding sequence is TGTGCCAGCTCACCCCTTGACAGGGGAAAGACCCAGTACTTC.